This T cell receptor beta chain was sequenced in a study of spatial heterogeneity in lung cancer. Broader study findings: At tumor resection, ubiquitous expanded TCRs were detected in blood more often than later.

The CDR3 spans 14 residues. The ends lost 4 bases at V and 6 bases at J; junction bases unmatched: 6. Per germline, CDR1 SGHKS and CDR2 YYEKEE (reference sequence). This clonotype was seen repeatedly, ten times or more. Its cognate antigen is unknown. Time point described: sample taken at primary tumor resection. The donor population consisted of 72 patients with untreated, early-stage non-small cell lung cancer. The study tagged each TCR cDNA molecule with a unique molecular identifier. TCRdb called the 5' RACE reads again in MiXCR, with one record for every CDR3 protein. The sample includes over 50,000 distinct CDR3 sequences, about 6.6% of them seen just once.

This material consisted of PBMCs, taken at surgery. The receptor's source is a female donor with early-stage non-small cell lung cancer. The chain is built from TRBV5-5 and TRBJ2-7; 11 nucleotides agree with TRBD2. CDR3 loop: CASSPGTSGFEQYF. The CDR3, as DNA: TGTGCCAGCAGCCCGGGGACTAGCGGCTTCGAGCAGTACTTC.